This TCR beta chain comes out of a study of immune heterogeneity within non-small cell lung tumors. Study summary: Tumor histology was classified as squamous cell carcinoma in 4 cases, non-squamous carcinoma in 10 and not otherwise specified in 1.

Genomic DNA extracted from bulk tumor tissue served as template. A total of roughly 620 ng was used per sample. Biopsy collection occurred during surgery, with several far-apart biopsies per primary tumor. The study cohort was described as untreated, and its members had newly diagnosed non-small cell lung cancer. They went on to have curative surgery. Comment on this clonotype: Its antigen is currently unknown.

Amplification of TCR beta CDR3 was performed by multiplex PCR with 32 V and 13 J primers. One entry per CDR3 protein, called by TCRdb with MiXCR from the multiplex PCR reads. The sample carries 20,000 to 25,000 distinct CDR3 sequences, about 30% recorded once. The CDR3 runs to 15 residues. V lost 1 base to trimming and J lost 8 bases, with 13 bases between them. Germline CDR1 and CDR2: KGHDR and SFDVKD. Study-wide points: Recurrence of identical dominant CDR3 beta clonotypes was observed across intrapatient tumor sites, concomitant with site-unique high-frequency clones.

The receptor was derived from a middle-aged man with non-small cell lung cancer. V gene TRBV24-1 combines with J gene TRBJ2-2; D may be TRBD1 (6 bases). Source material: lung tumor tissue. For the CDR3, the DNA is TGTGCCACCAGTGATTTAACTCTCGGACAGGGGGAGCTGTTTTTT. This codes for CATSDLTLGQGELFF.